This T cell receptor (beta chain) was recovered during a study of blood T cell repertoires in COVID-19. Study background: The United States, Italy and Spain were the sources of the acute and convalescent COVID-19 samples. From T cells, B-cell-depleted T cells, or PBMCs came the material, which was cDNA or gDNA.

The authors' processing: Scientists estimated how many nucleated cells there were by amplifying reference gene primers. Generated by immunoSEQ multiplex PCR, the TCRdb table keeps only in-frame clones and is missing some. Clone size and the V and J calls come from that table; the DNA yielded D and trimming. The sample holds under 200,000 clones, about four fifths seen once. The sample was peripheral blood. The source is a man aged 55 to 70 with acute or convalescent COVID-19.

The CDR3 here is CATSRLPGQGAYEQYF. The CDR3 coding sequence is TGTGCCACCAGCAGACTACCGGGACAGGGGGCTTACGAGCAGTACTTC. The gene calls are TRBV15 and TRBJ2-7; 12 bases align to TRBD1. Per germline, CDR1 LNHNV and CDR2 YYDKDF (reference sequence). There are 16 residues in the CDR3. V lost 2 bases, J lost 4 bases, and 6 bases stayed unmatched. Combining the CDR3 with reference TRBV15 and TRBJ2-7 gives the whole variable domain DAMVIQNPRYQVTQFGKPVTLSCSQTLNHNVMYWYQQKSSQAPKLLFHYYDKDFNNEADTPDNFQSRRPNTSFCFLDIRSPGLGDTAMYLCATSRLPGQGAYEQYFGPGTRLTVT.